The next 20 T cell receptor beta chains were all read from a single sample in a study of T cell repertoires in cytomegalovirus infection. A single record per CDR3 protein comes from TCRdb applying MiXCR to the reads. The repertoire has a few hundred thousand distinct CDR3 sequences, roughly 15% of them found once; the top ten carry 8.5% to 9%. The sample consisted of PBMCs. The origin of the receptors is a human donor in good health (CMV status not recorded). Some clones in this sample may be carry-over from other donors' samples.

This CDR3 is CSARTGGNTIYF. The CDR3 DNA is TGCAGTGCCAGGACAGGGGGAAACACCATATATTTT. This chain links TRBV20-1 with TRBJ1-3, with TRBD1 matching 8 bases. The CDR3 spans 12 residues. Looked up from germline, CDR1 is DFQATT and CDR2 is SNEGSKA (reference sequence). The V segment lost 6 bases and the J segment 4 bases; nucleotides outside the gene matches: 2.

This clonotype was observed at least ten times. The V and J genes are TRBV7-2 and TRBJ2-3, with D possibly TRBD2 on 6 matching bases. The CDR3 loop spans 15 amino acids. V lost 1 base, J lost 6 bases, and 14 bases lay in between. The germline gives CDR1 SGHTA, CDR2 FQGNSA. CDR3 nucleotides: TGTGCCAGCAGCTTAGACGGCGGGGCGGGGGATACGCAGTATTTT. Encoded protein: CASSLDGGAGDTQYF.

This rearrangement joins TRBV7-9 to TRBJ2-5, with D possibly being TRBD1 (6 bases). V lost 5 bases to trimming and J lost 5 bases, with 15 bases between them. Germline lookup yields CDR1 SEHNR and CDR2 FQNEAQ (reference sequence). The CDR3 is 14 residues long. CDR3 nucleotide sequence: TGTGCCAGCAGCCCAGAGGCAGGGGATGAGACCCAGTACTTC. This translates into CASSPEAGDETQYF.

This clonotype was observed many times. The V call is TRBV7-2, the J call TRBJ1-2, with D possibly matching TRBD1 (5 bases). The length of the CDR3 is 14 residues. With 6 bases removed from V and 3 bases from J, the gap between germline ends came to 14 bases. Germline V CDR1 and CDR2: SGHTA, FQGNSA. CDR3 amino acids: CASRETGGDYGYTF. DNA of the CDR3: TGTGCCAGCAGGGAAACAGGCGGAGACTATGGCTACACCTTC.

V usage is TRBV5-1 and J usage is TRBJ1-4; D is possibly TRBD1 (6 bases). The germline gives CDR1 SGHRS, CDR2 YFSETQ. V dropped 4 bases and J dropped 3 bases, with 10 bases sitting between them. The CDR3 length is 14 residues. This CDR3 is CASSAGAANEKLFF. CDR3 DNA: TGCGCCAGCAGCGCGGGGGCTGCTAATGAAAAACTGTTTTTT.

This clonotype was observed a few times. The chain couples TRBV6-2 or TRBV6-3 to TRBJ1-5, with unresolved D. V lost 4 bases, J lost 1 base, and 8 bases lay in between. Germline V gene lookup returns CDR1 MNHEY and CDR2 SVGEGT. CDR3 length: 14 residues. CDR3 amino acids: CASSWATSNQPQHF. The DNA for the CDR3 is TGTGCCAGCAGTTGGGCGACAAGCAATCAGCCCCAGCATTTT.

The CDR3 is CASSLGGQYGNQPQHF. The CDR3, as DNA: TGTGCCAGCAGTTTAGGGGGGCAGTATGGCAATCAGCCCCAGCATTTT. This chain joins TRBV28 and TRBJ1-5, with D possibly matching TRBD1 (6 bases). CDR1 is MDHEN and CDR2 is SYDVKM in the germline V gene. Trimming left V 2 bases short and J 2 bases short, with 13 bases between. The CDR3 runs to 16 residues.

This chain joins TRBV7-9 and TRBJ1-2; the D gene is possibly TRBD1 (5 bases). Between the trimmed V and J ends, which lost 3 bases and 4 bases, there was a span of 18 bases. The CDR3 consists of 16 residues. Germline V gene lookup returns CDR1 SEHNR and CDR2 FQNEAQ (reference sequence). The CDR3 here is CASSFAGTQAGYGYTF. The CDR3 DNA follows: TGTGCCAGCAGCTTTGCCGGGACCCAAGCTGGCTATGGCTACACCTTC.

This clonotype has just a few counts. The chain couples TRBV7-4 to TRBJ2-1; 9 bases fit TRBD1. V dropped 4 bases and J dropped 5; count of bases not matched to a gene: 6. Germline CDR1 SGHVT, CDR2 SQSDAQ. The CDR3 sequence is 15 residues long. Written as DNA, the CDR3 is TGTGCCAGCAGCTGGGACAGGGAGCCCCACAATGAGCAGTTCTTC. It yields the protein CASSWDREPHNEQFF.

This chain joins TRBV9 and TRBJ1-2; D is ambiguous. Per the germline V gene, CDR1 is SGDLS and CDR2 is YYNGEE. This CDR3 is 12 amino acids long. Trimming pared 4 bases from V and 8 bases from J, leaving 12 bases between. CDR3: CASSPTLGGYTF. The DNA of the CDR3 is TGTGCCAGCAGCCCAACTCTGGGGGGCTACACCTTC.

This clonotype was found many times. V gene TRBV29-1 combines with J gene TRBJ2-7; D is perhaps TRBD1 (6 bases). The length of the CDR3 is 14 residues. Deletions cut 6 bases from V and 6 bases from J, with 21 bases between. Germline CDR1 is SQVTM and CDR2 is ANQGSEA. DNA of the CDR3: TGCAGCGTCGGGACAACCGTTACTCGGAGCGAGCAGTACTTC. This gives the protein CSVGTTVTRSEQYF.

Many counts were recorded for this clonotype. The genes are TRBV7-9 and TRBJ2-7; D possibly corresponds to TRBD2 (5 bases). The CDR3 runs to 15 residues. The germline CDR1 and CDR2 sequences are SEHNR and FQNEAQ (reference sequence). V dropped 4 bases and J dropped 3 bases, with 16 bases sitting between them. The CDR3 nucleotides read TGTGCCAGCAGCTCTGACGGGATCTTTAACTACGAGCAGTACTTC. This sequence encodes CASSSDGIFNYEQYF.

The genes are TRBV20-1 and TRBJ2-5, with D perhaps TRBD1 or TRBD2 (5 bases each). The V gene's germline CDR1 is DFQATT and CDR2 SNEGSKA (reference sequence). Trimming cost V 0 bases and J 5 bases, with 16 bases left between them. The CDR3 has 15 amino acids. In DNA, the CDR3 is TGCAGTGCTAGAGATCTGTGGGGGTTCGTGGAGACCCAGTACTTC. It encodes CSARDLWGFVETQYF.

Many counts were recorded for this clonotype. V usage is TRBV7-8 and J usage is TRBJ1-2; possible D gene TRBD1, 6 bases. The CDR3 spans 16 residues. Trimming cost V 3 bases and J 0 bases, with 14 bases left between them. Germline loops: CDR1 SGHVS, CDR2 FQNEAQ. The CDR3 region has the DNA TGTGCCAGCAGCTTCCCCTCGGACAGCCCTAACTATGGCTACACCTTC. This sequence encodes CASSFPSDSPNYGYTF.

Many counts were recorded for this clonotype. The V and J genes are TRBV20-1 and TRBJ1-1; D call uncertain. The CDR3 is 12 residues long. Germline V lookup: CDR1 DFQATT, CDR2 SNEGSKA (reference sequence). Trimming removed 2 bases from V and 1 base from J, with 5 bases in between. The CDR3 spells CSARNPNTEAFF. DNA for the CDR3: TGCAGTGCTAGAAACCCGAACACTGAAGCTTTCTTT.

The rearrangement links TRBV7-9 to TRBJ2-1; 7 bases are a match to TRBD1. CDR3 size: 13 residues. Germline-derived CDR1 and CDR2 are SEHNR and FQNEAQ (reference sequence). Unmatched junction bases numbered 5, after V lost 8 bases and J lost 4 bases. CDR3 sequence (DNA): TGTGCCAGCTCACAGGGGTTATACAATGAGCAGTTCTTC. The encoded protein is CASSQGLYNEQFF.

This clonotype was recorded at least ten times. V gene TRBV7-9 combines with J gene TRBJ1-6; D gene uncertain. The germline gives CDR1 SEHNR, CDR2 FQNEAQ (reference sequence). V lost 0 bases to trimming and J lost 10 bases, with 16 bases between them. This CDR3 spans 16 amino acids. The CDR3 sequence: CASSLAGGPPSSPLHF. As DNA, the CDR3 is TGTGCCAGCAGCTTAGCGGGAGGACCCCCTTCATCACCCCTCCACTTT.

This clonotype has more than one count but fewer than ten. The chain combines TRBV20-1 with TRBJ1-1, with D unclear. In germline, CDR1 is DFQATT, CDR2 SNEGSKA (reference sequence). V dropped 6 bases and J dropped 4 bases, with 15 bases sitting between them. This CDR3 is built from 13 residues. CDR3 DNA sequence: TGCAGTGCCGAACAACCTCCGAGCACTGAAGCTTTCTTT. Translation: CSAEQPPSTEAFF.

This clonotype was counted at least ten times. The chain has TRBV4-1 and TRBJ1-1; 7 nucleotides agree with TRBD1. Germline assignment: CDR1 MGHRA and CDR2 YSYEKL. V was clipped by 0 bases and J by 4 bases; unmatched bases: 14. The CDR3 covers 18 residues. The CDR3 sequence is CASSQDERRQGRATEAFF. In DNA form, the CDR3 reads TGCGCCAGCAGCCAAGATGAGCGGAGACAGGGTAGGGCCACTGAAGCTTTCTTT.

Of note for this clonotype: An end of the junction differs from the germline gene, which may be a read error. This chain links TRBV6-2 or TRBV6-3 with TRBJ1-2; D not certain. The CDR3 runs to 15 residues. The germline V gene encodes CDR1 MNHEY and CDR2 SVGEGT. DNA of the CDR3: TGTGCCGGCAGTCCCCACGATGAGACGCCACACGGCTACACCTTC. Translating gives CAGSPHDETPHGYTF.